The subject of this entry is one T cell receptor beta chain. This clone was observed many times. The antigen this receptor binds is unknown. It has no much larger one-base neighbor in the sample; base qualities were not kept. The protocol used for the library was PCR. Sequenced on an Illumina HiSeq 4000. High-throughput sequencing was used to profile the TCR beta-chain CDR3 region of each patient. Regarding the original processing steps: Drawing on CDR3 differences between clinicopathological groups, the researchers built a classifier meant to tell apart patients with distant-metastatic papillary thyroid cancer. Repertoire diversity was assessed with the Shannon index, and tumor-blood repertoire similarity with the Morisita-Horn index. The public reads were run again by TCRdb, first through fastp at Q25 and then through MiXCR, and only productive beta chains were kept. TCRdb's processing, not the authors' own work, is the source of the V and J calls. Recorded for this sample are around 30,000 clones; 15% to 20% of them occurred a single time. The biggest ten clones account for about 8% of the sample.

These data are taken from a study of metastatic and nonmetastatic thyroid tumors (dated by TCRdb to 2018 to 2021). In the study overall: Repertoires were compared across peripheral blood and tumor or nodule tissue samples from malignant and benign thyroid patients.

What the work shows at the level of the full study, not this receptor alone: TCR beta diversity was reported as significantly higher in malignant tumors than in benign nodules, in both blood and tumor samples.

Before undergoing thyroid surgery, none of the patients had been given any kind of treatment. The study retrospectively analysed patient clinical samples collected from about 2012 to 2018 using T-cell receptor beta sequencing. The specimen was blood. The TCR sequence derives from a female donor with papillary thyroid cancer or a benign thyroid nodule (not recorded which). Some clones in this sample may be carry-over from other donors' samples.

The CDR3 amino acid sequence is: CASSEAGGAQPQHF. The sequenced DNA: TGTGCCAGCAGTGAAGCTGGGGGGGCTCAGCCCCAGCATTTT. The V gene is TRBV6-1 and the J gene is TRBJ1-5; possibly the D gene is TRBD1, per 6 matching bases. The cysteine opens and the phenylalanine closes a CDR3 of 14 amino acids. Only CDR3 DNA remains: 42 bases, in frame from the first base. At the junction V is shortened by 0 bases and J by 6 bases, with 9 bases in between. Via the germline V gene, CDR1 is MNHNS and CDR2 SASEGT.